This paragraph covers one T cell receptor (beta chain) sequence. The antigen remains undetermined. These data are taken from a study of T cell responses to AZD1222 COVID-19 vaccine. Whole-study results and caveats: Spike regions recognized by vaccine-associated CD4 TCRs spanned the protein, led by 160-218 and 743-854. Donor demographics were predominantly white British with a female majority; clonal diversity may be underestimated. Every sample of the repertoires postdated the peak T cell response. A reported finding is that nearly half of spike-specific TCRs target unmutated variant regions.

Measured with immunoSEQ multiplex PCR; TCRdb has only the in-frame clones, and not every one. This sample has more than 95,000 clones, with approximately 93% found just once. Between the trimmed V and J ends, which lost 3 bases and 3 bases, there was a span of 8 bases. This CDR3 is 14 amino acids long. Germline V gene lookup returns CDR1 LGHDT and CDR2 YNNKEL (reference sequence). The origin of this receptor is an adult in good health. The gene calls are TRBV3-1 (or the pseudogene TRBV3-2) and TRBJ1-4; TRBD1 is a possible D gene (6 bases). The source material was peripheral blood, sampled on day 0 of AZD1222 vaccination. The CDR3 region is CASSQGAANEKLFF. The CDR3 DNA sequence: TGTGCCAGCAGCCAGGGGGCAGCTAATGAAAAACTGTTTTTT.